This TCR beta chain is drawn from a study of control samples from healthy donors and cancer patients. CDR3 length: 14 residues. Deletions cut 1 base from V and 4 bases from J, with 12 bases between. Germline V gives CDR1 SGHKS, CDR2 YYEKEE (reference sequence). Data came from immunoSEQ multiplex PCR; TCRdb stores just in-frame clones and leaves some out. The sample contains about 110,000 clones, over 75% of which appear only once. This sequence was found in a human donor in good health. The donor label of this sample is uncertain. Sequenced: blood. The rearrangement links TRBV5-5 to TRBJ2-7; D might be TRBD1 (6 bases). For the CDR3, the DNA is TGTGCCAGCAGCTTGATTGGGGGCAAGTACGAGCAGTACTTC. Amino acids: CASSLIGGKYEQYF.